Listed here are 14 T cell receptor beta chains from one sample, sequenced in a study of Graves' ophthalmopathy and Graves' hyperthyroidism. As the template, RNA transcripts were used to amplify TCR beta CDR3 regions. In the first round, RT-PCR was carried out with HTBI primers, and a multiplex PCR formed the second round. TCRdb ran MiXCR on the multiplex PCR reads and lists one entry per CDR3 protein. The table shows around 1.1 million distinct CDR3 sequences, with 36% occurring only once. The sample comprised peripheral blood or thyroid tissue (not recorded which). The source is an adult man with Graves' hyperthyroidism.

This clonotype was counted at least ten times. The chain links TRBV29-1 to TRBJ1-1, with D unclear. This CDR3 has 11 amino acids. V dropped 4 bases and J dropped 8 bases, with 11 bases sitting between them. Per the germline V gene, CDR1 is SQVTM and CDR2 is ANQGSEA. The CDR3 sequence: CSVGWGIEAFF. The CDR3 DNA reads as TGCAGCGTTGGTTGGGGAATCGAAGCTTTCTTT.

This clonotype was counted only a few times. The rearrangement uses TRBV7-2 and TRBJ1-2; D may be TRBD1 (5 bases). CDR1 SGHTA and CDR2 FQGNSA come from the germline V gene. V lost 7 bases and J lost 4, with 16 bases in between. CDR3 length equals 14 residues. CDR3 nucleotides: TGTGCCAGCACCAGACCGGGACGCCCCTATGGCTACACCTTC. It codes for CASTRPGRPYGYTF.

Concerning this clonotype itself: A clone one base away is much larger, so this may be a read error. The genes are TRBV9 and TRBJ2-5, with 8 bases aligning to TRBD1. CDR1 SGDLS and CDR2 YYNGEE come from the germline V gene. V was pared by 4 bases and J by 4 bases, with 9 bases of the junction left unmatched. The CDR3 is 15 residues long. The CDR3 loop is CASSNRQGLGETQYF. The DNA for the CDR3 is TGTGCCAGCAGCAACCGACAGGGGCTGGGAGAGACCCAGTACTTC.

As for this clonotype: The junction shows a germline mismatch at one end, possibly a read error. The rearrangement joins TRBV10-3 to TRBJ2-5, with TRBD2 matching over 8 bases. Germline assignment: CDR1 ENHRY and CDR2 SYGVKD. The CDR3 extends over 16 amino acids. The CDR3 coding sequence is TGTGCCAGCAGTTTATTGCCGGGAGGGTCCCTGGAGACCCAGTACTTC. Encoded protein: CASSLLPGGSLETQYF.

This clonotype was observed a few times. The V and J genes are TRBV6-5 and TRBJ2-5, with D perhaps given as TRBD1 or TRBD2 (5 bases each). The V gene's germline CDR1 is MNHEY and CDR2 SVGAGI. The CDR3 loop spans 13 amino acids. V was trimmed by 7 bases and J by 5 bases, leaving 14 bases between them. In DNA form, the CDR3 reads TGTGCCAGCAAAGTTAGAGGGGCGGAGACCCAGTACTTC. Encoded protein: CASKVRGAETQYF.

The chain has TRBV7-2 and TRBJ2-6, with 7 bases matching TRBD1. This CDR3 spans 17 amino acids. V lost 3 bases and J lost 0; bases outside the gene matches: 5. CDR1 and CDR2 (germline): SGHTA, FQGNSA. Here the CDR3 reads CASSFDRAFSGANVLTF. In DNA form, the CDR3 reads TGTGCCAGCAGCTTCGACAGGGCTTTCTCTGGGGCCAACGTCCTGACTTTC.

Regarding this clonotype: At one end the junction does not follow the germline gene, possibly because of a read error. The chain couples TRBV5-1 to TRBJ1-4; D is ambiguous. The CDR3 extends over 15 amino acids. CDR1 and CDR2 (germline): SGHRS, YFSETQ. This chain's CDR3 is CANSSRGATNEKLFF. DNA of the CDR3: TGCGCCAACAGCTCTCGGGGAGCAACTAATGAAAAACTGTTTTTT.

This clonotype was detected ten times or more. V and J are TRBV19 and TRBJ1-5; D uncertain. Trimming left V 6 bases short and J 3 bases short, with 15 bases between. Germline V lookup: CDR1 LNHDA, CDR2 SQIVND (reference sequence). The CDR3 extends over 15 amino acids. The CDR3: CASSPLSFSNQPQHF. In DNA form, the CDR3 reads TGTGCCAGTAGCCCACTGAGTTTCTCCAATCAGCCCCAGCATTTT.

This clonotype has only one observation. The J gene is TRBJ2-6, the V gene TRBV7-9; a weak D match, TRBD2 (6 bases). The germline gives CDR1 SEHNR, CDR2 FQNEAQ (reference sequence). CDR3 length equals 14 residues. V was clipped by 5 bases and J by 11 bases, with 16 bases between them. The CDR3 nucleotides are TGTGCCAGCAGCCCAGCCGGGAGAACCTACGTCCTGACTTTC. It encodes CASSPAGRTYVLTF.

The sample holds many counts of this clonotype. The rearrangement uses TRBV7-6 and TRBJ1-3; D remains unclear. Germline CDR1 is SGHVS and CDR2 is FNYEAQ. The germline V and J ends were trimmed by 1 base and 4 bases, with 14 bases remaining between them. There are 16 residues in the CDR3. The CDR3 nucleotides are TGTGCCAGCAGCTTAGGATCGCAGCGTTCGGGAAACACCATATATTTT. Amino acid sequence: CASSLGSQRSGNTIYF.

The chain employs TRBV20-1 and TRBJ1-4, with D possibly matching TRBD1 (5 bases). V was trimmed by 3 bases and J by 6 bases, leaving 11 bases between them. Germline CDR1 is DFQATT and CDR2 is SNEGSKA (reference sequence). The length of the CDR3 is 13 residues. Here the CDR3 DNA reads TGCAGTGCTAGGGGGGAATCGGATGAAAAACTGTTTTTT. It yields the protein CSARGESDEKLFF.

With respect to this clonotype: The junction departs from germline at one end; a sequencing error may be responsible. The chain couples TRBV7-9 to TRBJ1-4; 9 bases agree with TRBD1. Germline V gene sequence: CDR1 SEHNR, CDR2 FQNEAQ (reference sequence). CDR3 length: 17 residues. The CDR3 loop is CASSYLTQDRGNEKLFF. As DNA, the CDR3 is TGCGCCAGCAGCTACCTCACCCAGGACAGGGGAAATGAAAAACTGTTTTTT. Supplemented by reference TRBV7-9 and TRBJ1-4, the full variable domain reads DTGVSQNPRHKITKRGQNVTFRCDPISEHNRLYWYRQTLGQGPEFLTYFQNEAQLEKSRLLSDRFSAERPKGSFSTLEIQRTEQGDSAMYLCASSYLTQDRGNEKLFFGSGTQLSVL.

In DNA form, the CDR3 reads TGTGCCAGCAGTTACCGCGGGCCCCAGCATTTT. Translating it yields CASSYRGPQHF. The chain employs TRBV12-3 or TRBV12-4 and TRBJ1-5, with unresolved D. This CDR3 spans 11 amino acids. The ends were cut back, 4 bases at V and 9 bases at J, with 7 bases in the middle.

Turning to this clonotype: Given the absence of the conserved phenylalanine or tryptophan at the CDR3 end, a read error is likely. The genes are TRBV20-1 and TRBJ1-1; D remains ambiguous. From germline, CDR1 is DFQATT and CDR2 SNEGSKA (reference sequence). The germline V and J ends were trimmed by 2 bases and 1 base, with 8 bases remaining between them. This CDR3 is built from 13 residues. The CDR3 coding sequence is TGCAGTGCTAGACGCTTTTCGAACACTGAAGCTTTCCTT. It yields the protein CSARRFSNTEAFL.